Each of the 12 T cell receptor beta chains below was sequenced from the same sample in a study of blood T cell repertoires in COVID-19. Repertoires were generated with immunoSEQ multiplex PCR, while TCRdb's copy carries only in-frame clones and drops some. The table records over 50,000 clones, approximately 84% of them present only once. Sequencing was done on a sample of peripheral blood. These receptors all come from a human donor in a cohort sampled during active COVID-19.

The chain uses TRBV5-5 and TRBJ2-5, with 14 bases that match TRBD2. The V gene's germline CDR1 is SGHKS and CDR2 YYEKEE (reference sequence). The CDR3 is made up of 17 amino acids. V dropped 3 bases and J dropped 5; count of bases not matched to a gene: 9. In DNA, the CDR3 is TGTGCCAGCAGCTCCGGGACTAGCGGGGGCCGGTGGGAGACCCAGTACTTC. Protein: CASSSGTSGGRWETQYF.

V is TRBV7-8 and J is TRBJ2-7, with D unresolved. The V and J ends lost 5 bases and 3 bases respectively, with 11 bases between them. CDR1 SGHVS and CDR2 FQNEAQ come from the germline V gene. The CDR3 runs 13 residues. CDR3 DNA sequence: TGTGCCAGCAGCCAAGCCGGTTTCTACGAGCAGTACTTC. Amino acids: CASSQAGFYEQYF.

This sequence joins TRBV13 and TRBJ2-5; TRBD2 matches at 9 bases. V lost 0 bases, J lost 5 bases, and 10 bases stayed unmatched. From germline, CDR1 is PRHDT and CDR2 FYEKMQ (reference sequence). This CDR3 contains 17 residues. In nucleotides, the CDR3 is TGTGCCAGCAGCTTAGGATGGGCGGGAGGGGATGTGGAGACCCAGTACTTC. This translates into CASSLGWAGGDVETQYF.

V is TRBV27 and J is TRBJ2-3; TRBD1 aligns across 9 bases. The CDR3 totals 15 residues. Germline V gives CDR1 MNHEY, CDR2 SMNVEV (reference sequence). After removal of 0 bases from V and 4 bases from J, the junction contained 2 bases not matched to a gene. The DNA for the CDR3 is TGTGCCAGCAGTTTATCCCGGACAGGGGCAGATACGCAGTATTTT. Protein: CASSLSRTGADTQYF.

The gene calls are TRBV4-1 and TRBJ1-1; 8 bases fit TRBD1. The CDR3 runs 13 residues. V dropped 4 bases and J dropped 4; count of bases not matched to a gene: 2. Germline V gene lookup returns CDR1 MGHRA and CDR2 YSYEKL. CDR3 nucleotides: TGCGCCAGCAGCCGGACAGGGTCCACTGAAGCTTTCTTT. Translated: CASSRTGSTEAFF.

The V gene is TRBV7-9, the J gene TRBJ2-5; 9 nucleotides align to TRBD1. Germline CDR1 is SEHNR and CDR2 is FQNEAQ (reference sequence). The length of the CDR3 is 19 residues. Trimming at V came to 5 bases and at J to 0 bases, leaving 16 bases not matched to a gene. CDR3 DNA sequence: TGTGCCAGCAGCCCGGGACAGGGATCTCCTCTAGCGGACCAAGAGACCCAGTACTTC. Protein sequence: CASSPGQGSPLADQETQYF.

The V gene is TRBV9, the J gene TRBJ1-1, with D maybe TRBD1 (5 bases). The CDR3 is 13 residues long. The germline V and J ends were trimmed by 4 bases and 4 bases, with 11 bases remaining between them. Per the germline V gene, CDR1 is SGDLS and CDR2 is YYNGEE. CDR3 bases: TGTGCCAGCAGCCTCGGGGGAGGCACTGAAGCTTTCTTT. Residues: CASSLGGGTEAFF. The full variable domain, rest sourced from reference TRBV9 and TRBJ1-1, is DSGVTQTPKHLITATGQRVTLRCSPRSGDLSVYWYQQSLDQGLQFLIQYYNGEERAKGNILERFSAQQFPDLHSELNLSSLELGDSALYFCASSLGGGTEAFFGQGTRLTVV.

The sample holds a few counts of this clone. The chain uses TRBV11-2 and TRBJ2-1; TRBD1 matches at 7 bases. Germline assignment: CDR1 SGHAT and CDR2 FQNNGV. With 0 bases clipped from V and 7 bases from J, the junction kept 9 bases outside the gene matches. The CDR3 loop spans 16 amino acids. The CDR3 spells CASSLEVAGGTNEQFF. Written as DNA, the CDR3 is TGTGCCAGCAGCTTAGAGGTGGCAGGGGGTACAAATGAGCAGTTCTTC.

The rearrangement links TRBV18 to TRBJ2-5, with D possibly being TRBD1 (6 bases). CDR3 length equals 14 residues. Germline-derived CDR1 and CDR2 are KGHSH and LQKENI. V lost 2 bases to trimming and J lost 5 bases, with 12 bases between them. CDR3 sequence: CASSPRRQAETQYF. CDR3 coding DNA: TGTGCCAGCTCACCAAGGAGACAGGCCGAGACCCAGTACTTC.

J is TRBJ1-5 and V is TRBV2; D ambiguous. The CDR3 spans 13 residues. The V and J ends lost 4 bases and 6 bases respectively, with 10 bases between them. Germline V gene lookup returns CDR1 SNHLY and CDR2 FYNNEI. The CDR3 DNA reads as TGTGCCAGCAGTGGGGCAGCCCTTCAGCCCCAGCATTTT. Protein sequence: CASSGAALQPQHF.

Only a few counts were recorded for this clone. J is TRBJ1-5 and V is TRBV6-2 or TRBV6-3; 7 bases are a match to TRBD1. The CDR3 totals 18 residues. The V and J ends lost 4 bases and 0 bases, in that order; junction bases with no gene match: 12. CDR1 and CDR2 (germline): MNHEY, SVGEGT. CDR3 sequence reads: CASSSTGDTTYSNQPQHF. The DNA of the CDR3 is TGTGCCAGCAGTTCAACAGGGGACACTACTTATAGCAATCAGCCCCAGCATTTT.

The chain employs TRBV30 and TRBJ1-3, with D possibly matching TRBD1 (6 bases). Germline CDR1 reads GTSNPN; CDR2 reads SVGIG (reference sequence). Trimming cost V 2 bases and J 7 bases, with 15 bases left between them. This CDR3 region has 14 residues. The CDR3 protein is CAWSTGWGINTIYF. The CDR3 nucleotides are TGTGCCTGGAGTACAGGGTGGGGGATCAACACCATATATTTT.